This T cell receptor beta chain was obtained from a study of vaccination and CD4 T cells after COVID-19. Study at large: A CEFX pool, an HIV-1 Nef pool, or no peptide went to control cultures.

Cultured CD4+ T cell DNA was sequenced using the Oncomine TCR Beta short-read assay. TCRdb reprocessed the PCR reads with MiXCR, giving one entry per CDR3 protein. The sample has approximately 20,000 distinct CDR3 sequences, approximately 50% seen once. In regard to this clonotype: The antigen remains unidentified.

V dropped 5 bases and J dropped 0 bases, with 13 bases sitting between them. CDR1 LGHNT and CDR2 FRNRAP come from the germline V gene. The CDR3 totals 15 residues. Treatment reported: approximately nine-day PBMC culture with coronavirus spike peptide pools or control peptides (ViraFEST assay). The chain links TRBV12-5 to TRBJ1-1; TRBD1 is a possible D gene (5 bases). Sequenced here: CD4+ T cells from blood, cultured in vitro, sampled before SARS-CoV-2 vaccination. The source of this sequence is a human donor who had recovered from COVID-19. For the CDR3, the DNA is TGTGCTAGTGGTCGGAGTTGGGACTTGAACACTGAAGCTTTCTTT. Protein: CASGRSWDLNTEAFF.